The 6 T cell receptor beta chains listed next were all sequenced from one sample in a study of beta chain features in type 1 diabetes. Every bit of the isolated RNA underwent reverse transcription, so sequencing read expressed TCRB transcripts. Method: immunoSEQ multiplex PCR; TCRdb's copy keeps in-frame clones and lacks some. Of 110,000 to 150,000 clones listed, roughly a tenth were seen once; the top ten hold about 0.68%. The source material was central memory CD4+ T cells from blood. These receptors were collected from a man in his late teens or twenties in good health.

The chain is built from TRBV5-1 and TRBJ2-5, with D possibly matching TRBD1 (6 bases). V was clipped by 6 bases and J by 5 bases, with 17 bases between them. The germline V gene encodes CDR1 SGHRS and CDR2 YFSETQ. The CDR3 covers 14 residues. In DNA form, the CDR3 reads TGCGCCAGCACCCGCGAGACAGGTCAGGAGACCCAGTACTTC. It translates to CASTRETGQETQYF.

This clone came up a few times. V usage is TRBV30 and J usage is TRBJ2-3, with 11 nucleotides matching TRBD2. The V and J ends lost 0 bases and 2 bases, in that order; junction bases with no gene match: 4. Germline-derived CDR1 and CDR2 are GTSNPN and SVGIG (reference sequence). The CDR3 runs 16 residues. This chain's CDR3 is CAWSVSSGGHTDTQYF. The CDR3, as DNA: TGTGCCTGGAGTGTGTCTAGCGGGGGGCACACAGATACGCAGTATTTT.

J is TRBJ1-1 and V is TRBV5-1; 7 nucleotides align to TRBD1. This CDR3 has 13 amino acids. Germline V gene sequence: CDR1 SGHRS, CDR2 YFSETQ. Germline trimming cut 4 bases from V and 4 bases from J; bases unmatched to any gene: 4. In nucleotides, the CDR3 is TGCGCCAGCAGCCGCACAGGGGCCACTGAAGCTTTCTTT. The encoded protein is CASSRTGATEAFF.

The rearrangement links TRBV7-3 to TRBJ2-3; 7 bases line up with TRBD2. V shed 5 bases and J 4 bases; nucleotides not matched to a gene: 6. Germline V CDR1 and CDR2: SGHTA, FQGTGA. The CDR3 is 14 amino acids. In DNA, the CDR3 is TGTGCCAGCAGCCGAAGGGCGGGGGCAGATACGCAGTATTTT. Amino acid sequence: CASSRRAGADTQYF.

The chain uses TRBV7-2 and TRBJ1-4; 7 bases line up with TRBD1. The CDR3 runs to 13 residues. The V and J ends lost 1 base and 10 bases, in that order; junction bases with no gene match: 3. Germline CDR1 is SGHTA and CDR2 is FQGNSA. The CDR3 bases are TGTGCCAGCAGCTTAGGACAGGGCGGAAAACTGTTTTTT. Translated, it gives CASSLGQGGKLFF. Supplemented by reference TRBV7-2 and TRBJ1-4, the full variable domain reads GAGVSQSPSNKVTEKGKDVELRCDPISGHTALYWYRQSLGQGLEFLIYFQGNSAPDKSGLPSDRFSAERTGGSVSTLTIQRTQQEDSAVYLCASSLGQGGKLFFGSGTQLSVL.

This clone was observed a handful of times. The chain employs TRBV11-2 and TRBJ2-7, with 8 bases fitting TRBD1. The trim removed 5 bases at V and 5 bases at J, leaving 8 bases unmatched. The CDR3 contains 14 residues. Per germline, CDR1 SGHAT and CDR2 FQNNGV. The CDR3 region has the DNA TGTGCCAGCAGCCTATGGACAGGGTCGGACGAGCAGTACTTC. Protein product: CASSLWTGSDEQYF. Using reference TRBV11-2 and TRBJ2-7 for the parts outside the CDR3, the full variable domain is EAGVAQSPRYKIIEKRQSVAFWCNPISGHATLYWYQQILGQGPKLLIQFQNNGVVDDSQLPKDRFSAERLKGVDSTLKIQPAKLEDSAVYLCASSLWTGSDEQYFGPGTRLTVT.